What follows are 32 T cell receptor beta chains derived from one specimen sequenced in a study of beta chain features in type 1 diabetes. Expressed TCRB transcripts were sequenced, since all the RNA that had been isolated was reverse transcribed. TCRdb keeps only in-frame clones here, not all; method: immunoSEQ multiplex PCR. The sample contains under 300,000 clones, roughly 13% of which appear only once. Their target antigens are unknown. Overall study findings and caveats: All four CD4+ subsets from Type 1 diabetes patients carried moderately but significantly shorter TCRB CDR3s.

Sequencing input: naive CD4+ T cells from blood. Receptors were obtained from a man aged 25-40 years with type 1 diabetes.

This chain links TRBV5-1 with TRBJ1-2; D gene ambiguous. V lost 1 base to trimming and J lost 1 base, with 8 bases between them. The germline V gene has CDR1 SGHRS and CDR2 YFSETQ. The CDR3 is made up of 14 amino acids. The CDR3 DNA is TGCGCCAGCAGCTTGTTTAACAGTAACTATGGCTACACCTTC. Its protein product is CASSLFNSNYGYTF.

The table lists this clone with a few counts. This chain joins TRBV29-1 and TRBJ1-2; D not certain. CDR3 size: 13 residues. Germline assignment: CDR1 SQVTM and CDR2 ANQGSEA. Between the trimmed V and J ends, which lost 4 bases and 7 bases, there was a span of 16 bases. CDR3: CSVGAGDIGGYTF. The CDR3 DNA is TGCAGCGTTGGCGCGGGAGACATTGGTGGCTACACCTTC.

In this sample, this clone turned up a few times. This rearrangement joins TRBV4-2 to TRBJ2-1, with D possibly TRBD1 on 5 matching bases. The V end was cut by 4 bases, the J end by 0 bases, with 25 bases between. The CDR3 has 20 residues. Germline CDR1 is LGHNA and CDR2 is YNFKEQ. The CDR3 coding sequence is TGTGCCAGCAGCCGAACCCGGACATTGGCCCCTTCTACCTCCTACAATGAGCAGTTCTTC. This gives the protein CASSRTRTLAPSTSYNEQFF.

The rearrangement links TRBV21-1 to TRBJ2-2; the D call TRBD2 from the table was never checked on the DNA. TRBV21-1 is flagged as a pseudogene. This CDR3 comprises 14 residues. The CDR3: CAGRSGSGTGELFF. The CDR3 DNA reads TGTGCCGGAAGAAGCGGGAGCGGCACCGGGGAGCTGTTTTTT.

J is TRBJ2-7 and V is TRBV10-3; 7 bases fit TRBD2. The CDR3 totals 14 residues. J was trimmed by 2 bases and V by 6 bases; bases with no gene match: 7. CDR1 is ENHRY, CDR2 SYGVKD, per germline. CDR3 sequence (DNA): TGTGCCATCAGGCGGGGGAGGGATACCTACGAGCAGTACTTC. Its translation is CAIRRGRDTYEQYF.

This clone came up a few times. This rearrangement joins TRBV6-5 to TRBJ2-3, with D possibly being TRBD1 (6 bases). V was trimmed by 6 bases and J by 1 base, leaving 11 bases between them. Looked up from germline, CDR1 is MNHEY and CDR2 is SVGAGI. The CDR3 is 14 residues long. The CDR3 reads CASSVTGGTDTQYF. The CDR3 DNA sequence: TGTGCCAGCAGCGTGACAGGCGGCACAGATACGCAGTATTTT.

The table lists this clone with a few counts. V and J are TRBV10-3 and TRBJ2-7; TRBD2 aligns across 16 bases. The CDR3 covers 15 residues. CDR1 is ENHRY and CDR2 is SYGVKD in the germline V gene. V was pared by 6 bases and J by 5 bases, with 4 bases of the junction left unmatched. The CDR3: CAIRGTSGRDHEQYF. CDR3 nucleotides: TGTGCCATCAGGGGGACTAGCGGGAGGGACCACGAGCAGTACTTC.

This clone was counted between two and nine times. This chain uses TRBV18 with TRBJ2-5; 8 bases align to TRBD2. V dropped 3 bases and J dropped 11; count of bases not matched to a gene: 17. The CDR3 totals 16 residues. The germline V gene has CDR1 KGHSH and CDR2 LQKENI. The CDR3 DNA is TGTGCCAGCTCACCGAACAGCGGGAGAGGATCGTCCGCTCAGTACTTC. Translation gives CASSPNSGRGSSAQYF.

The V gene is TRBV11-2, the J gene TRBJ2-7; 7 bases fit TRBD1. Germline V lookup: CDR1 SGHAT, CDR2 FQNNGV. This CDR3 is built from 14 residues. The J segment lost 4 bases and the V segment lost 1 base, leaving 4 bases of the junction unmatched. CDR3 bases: TGTGCCAGCAGCTTAGGGGGACAGTCGTACGAGCAGTACTTC. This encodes CASSLGGQSYEQYF.

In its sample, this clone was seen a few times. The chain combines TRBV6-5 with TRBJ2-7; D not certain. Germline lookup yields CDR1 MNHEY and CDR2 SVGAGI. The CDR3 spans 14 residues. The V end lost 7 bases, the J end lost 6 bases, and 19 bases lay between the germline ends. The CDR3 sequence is CASTPRGLTGEQYF. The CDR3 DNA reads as TGTGCCAGCACCCCCCGCGGTTTAACCGGCGAGCAGTACTTC.

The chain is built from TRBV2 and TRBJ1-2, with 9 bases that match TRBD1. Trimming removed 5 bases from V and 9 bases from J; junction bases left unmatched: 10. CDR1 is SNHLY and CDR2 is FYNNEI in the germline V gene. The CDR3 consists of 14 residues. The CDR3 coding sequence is TGTGCCAGCAGTCCACAGGGGGCCCCCGGCCGCTACACCTTC. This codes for CASSPQGAPGRYTF.

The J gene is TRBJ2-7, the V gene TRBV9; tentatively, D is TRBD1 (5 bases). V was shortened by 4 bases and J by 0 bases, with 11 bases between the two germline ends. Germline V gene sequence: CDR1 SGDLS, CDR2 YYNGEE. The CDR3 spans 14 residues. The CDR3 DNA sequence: TGTGCCAGCAGCACAGGCCCCAGCTCCTACGAGCAGTACTTC. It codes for CASSTGPSSYEQYF.

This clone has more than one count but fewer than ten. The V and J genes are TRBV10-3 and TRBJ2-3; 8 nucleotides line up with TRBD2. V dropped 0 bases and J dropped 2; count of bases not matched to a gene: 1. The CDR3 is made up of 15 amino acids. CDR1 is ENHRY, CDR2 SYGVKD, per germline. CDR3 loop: CAISESGLDTDTQYF. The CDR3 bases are TGTGCCATCAGTGAGTCGGGACTAGACACAGATACGCAGTATTTT.

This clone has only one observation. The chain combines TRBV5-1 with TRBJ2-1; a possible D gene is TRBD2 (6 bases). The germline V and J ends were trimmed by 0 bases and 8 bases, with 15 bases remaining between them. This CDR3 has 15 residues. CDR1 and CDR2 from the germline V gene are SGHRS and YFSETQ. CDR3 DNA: TGCGCCAGCAGCTTGGCCGAGGGCTGGGGGGATGAGCAGTTCTTC. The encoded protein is CASSLAEGWGDEQFF.

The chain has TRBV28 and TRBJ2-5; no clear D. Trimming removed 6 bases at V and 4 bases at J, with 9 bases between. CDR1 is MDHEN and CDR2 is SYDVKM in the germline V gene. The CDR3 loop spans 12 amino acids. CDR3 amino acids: CASSQARETQYF. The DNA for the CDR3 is TGTGCCAGCAGCCAAGCTCGAGAGACCCAGTACTTC.

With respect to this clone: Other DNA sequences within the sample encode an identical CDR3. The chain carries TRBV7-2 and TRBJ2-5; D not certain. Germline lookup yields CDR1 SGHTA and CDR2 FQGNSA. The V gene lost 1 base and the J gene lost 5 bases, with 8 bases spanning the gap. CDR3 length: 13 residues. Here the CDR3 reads CASSLVLRETQYF. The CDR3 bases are TGTGCCAGCAGCTTAGTGCTGAGGGAGACCCAGTACTTC.

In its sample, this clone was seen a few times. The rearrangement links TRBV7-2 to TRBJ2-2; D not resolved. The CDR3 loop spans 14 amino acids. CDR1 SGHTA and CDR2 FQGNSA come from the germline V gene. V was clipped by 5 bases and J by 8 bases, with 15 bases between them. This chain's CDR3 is CASSLVGVGGELFF. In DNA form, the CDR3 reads TGTGCCAGCAGCCTAGTTGGAGTTGGGGGGGAGCTGTTTTTT. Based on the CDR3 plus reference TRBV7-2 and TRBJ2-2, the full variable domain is GAGVSQSPSNKVTEKGKDVELRCDPISGHTALYWYRQSLGQGLEFLIYFQGNSAPDKSGLPSDRFSAERTGGSVSTLTIQRTQQEDSAVYLCASSLVGVGGELFFGEGSRLTVL.

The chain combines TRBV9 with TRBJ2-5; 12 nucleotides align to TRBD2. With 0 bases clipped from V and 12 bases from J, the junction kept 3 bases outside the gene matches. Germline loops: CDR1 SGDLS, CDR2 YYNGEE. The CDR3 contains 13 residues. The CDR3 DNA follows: TGTGCCAGCAGCGTAGCTGCTAGCGGGGGGGAGTACTTC. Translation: CASSVAASGGEYF.

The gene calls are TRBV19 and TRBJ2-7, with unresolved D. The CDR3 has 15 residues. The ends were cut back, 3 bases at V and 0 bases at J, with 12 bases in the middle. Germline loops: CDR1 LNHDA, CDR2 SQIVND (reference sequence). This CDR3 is CASSMALFRSYEQYF. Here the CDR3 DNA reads TGTGCCAGTAGTATGGCTCTTTTCCGCTCCTACGAGCAGTACTTC.

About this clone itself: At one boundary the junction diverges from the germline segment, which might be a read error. Here the CDR3 DNA reads TGTGCCATCAGTGAGTCCCTAGCGGGAGGCACAGATACGCAGTATTTT. It translates to CAISESLAGGTDTQYF. The chain combines TRBV6-1 with TRBJ2-3; TRBD2 matches 10 bases. Germline V gene data show CDR1 as MNHNS and CDR2 as SASEGT. The CDR3 sequence is 16 residues long.

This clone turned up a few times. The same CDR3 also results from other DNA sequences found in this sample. Here the CDR3 reads CASSLEGDGEAFF. The CDR3, as DNA: TGCGCCAGCAGCTTGGAGGGGGATGGTGAAGCTTTCTTT. This chain joins TRBV5-1 and TRBJ1-1, with a possible D match to TRBD1 (6 bases). V lost 0 bases, J lost 7 bases, and 10 bases lay in between. Germline CDR1 and CDR2: SGHRS and YFSETQ. This CDR3 comprises 13 residues. Looking up the rest from reference TRBV5-1 and TRBJ1-1 gives the full variable domain: KAGVTQTPRYLIKTRGQQVTLSCSPISGHRSVSWYQQTPGQGLQFLFEYFSETQRNKGNFPGRFSGRQFSNSRSEMNVSTLELGDSALYLCASSLEGDGEAFFGQGTRLTVV.

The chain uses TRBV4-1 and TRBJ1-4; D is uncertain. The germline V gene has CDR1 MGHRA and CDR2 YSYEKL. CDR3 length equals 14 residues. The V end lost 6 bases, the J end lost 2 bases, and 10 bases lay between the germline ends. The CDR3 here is CASRTRSTNEKLFF. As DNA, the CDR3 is TGCGCCAGCAGGACGAGGAGTACTAATGAAAAACTGTTTTTT.

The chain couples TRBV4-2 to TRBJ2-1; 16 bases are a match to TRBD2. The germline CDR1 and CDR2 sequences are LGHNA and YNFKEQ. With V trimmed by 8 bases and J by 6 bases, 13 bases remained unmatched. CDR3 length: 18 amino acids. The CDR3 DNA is TGTGCCAGCTCAAGGGGCGGGACTAGCGGGGGGGCCTTCAATGAGCAGTTCTTC. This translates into CASSRGGTSGGAFNEQFF.

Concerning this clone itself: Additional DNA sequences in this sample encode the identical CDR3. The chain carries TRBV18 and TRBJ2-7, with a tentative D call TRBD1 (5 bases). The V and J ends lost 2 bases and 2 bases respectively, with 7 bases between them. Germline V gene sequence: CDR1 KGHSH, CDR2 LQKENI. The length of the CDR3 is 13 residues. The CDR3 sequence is CASSPGAAYEQYF. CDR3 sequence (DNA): TGTGCCAGCTCACCAGGGGCAGCCTACGAGCAGTACTTC. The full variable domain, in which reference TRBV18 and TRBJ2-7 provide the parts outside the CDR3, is NAGVMQNPRHLVRRRGQEARLRCSPMKGHSHVYWYRQLPEEGLKFMVYLQKENIIDESGMPKERFSAEFPKEGPSILRIQQVVRGDSAAYFCASSPGAAYEQYFGPGTRLTVT.

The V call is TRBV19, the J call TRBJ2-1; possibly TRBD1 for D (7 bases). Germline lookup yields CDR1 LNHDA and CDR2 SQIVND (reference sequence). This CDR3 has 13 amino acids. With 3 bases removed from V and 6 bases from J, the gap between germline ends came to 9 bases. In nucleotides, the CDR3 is TGTGCCAGTAGTATTCAGGGGGGCAATGAGCAGTTCTTC. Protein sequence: CASSIQGGNEQFF.

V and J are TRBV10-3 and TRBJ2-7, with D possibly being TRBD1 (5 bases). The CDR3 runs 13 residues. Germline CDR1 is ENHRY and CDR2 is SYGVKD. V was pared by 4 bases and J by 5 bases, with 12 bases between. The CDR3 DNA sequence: TGTGCCATCAGTGCTGGGGCTTGGGACGAGCAGTACTTC. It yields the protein CAISAGAWDEQYF.

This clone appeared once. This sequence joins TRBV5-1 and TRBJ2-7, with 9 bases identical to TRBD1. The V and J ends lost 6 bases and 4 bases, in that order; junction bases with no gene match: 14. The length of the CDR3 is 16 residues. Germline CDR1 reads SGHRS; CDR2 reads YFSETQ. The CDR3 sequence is CASTPSPGQGVYEQYF. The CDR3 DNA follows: TGCGCCAGCACGCCCTCTCCGGGACAGGGAGTATACGAGCAGTACTTC.

CDR3 region: CASSPGVDQGNYGYTF. The CDR3, as DNA: TGTGCCAGCTCACCCGGGGTCGACCAGGGGAACTATGGCTACACCTTC. The gene calls are TRBV18 and TRBJ1-2; D is possibly TRBD1 (6 bases). Germline V gene data show CDR1 as KGHSH and CDR2 as LQKENI. The CDR3 runs 16 residues. The ends were cut back, 3 bases at V and 2 bases at J, with 16 bases in the middle. Drawing the rest from reference TRBV18 and TRBJ1-2, the complete variable domain is NAGVMQNPRHLVRRRGQEARLRCSPMKGHSHVYWYRQLPEEGLKFMVYLQKENIIDESGMPKERFSAEFPKEGPSILRIQQVVRGDSAAYFCASSPGVDQGNYGYTFGSGTRLTVV.

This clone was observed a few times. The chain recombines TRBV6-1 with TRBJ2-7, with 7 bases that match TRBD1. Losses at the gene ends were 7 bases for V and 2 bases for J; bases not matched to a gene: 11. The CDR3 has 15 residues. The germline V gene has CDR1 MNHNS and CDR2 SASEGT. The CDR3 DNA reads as TGTGCCAGCAACAGGGGCTGGGAGTCGGCCTACGAGCAGTACTTC. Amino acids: CASNRGWESAYEQYF.

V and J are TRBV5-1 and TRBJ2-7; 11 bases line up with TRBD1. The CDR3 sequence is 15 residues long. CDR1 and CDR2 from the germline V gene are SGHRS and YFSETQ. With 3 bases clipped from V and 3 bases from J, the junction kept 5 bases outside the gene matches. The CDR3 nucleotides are TGCGCCAGCAGCTCATCCGGGACAGGGGGCTACGAGCAGTACTTC. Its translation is CASSSSGTGGYEQYF.

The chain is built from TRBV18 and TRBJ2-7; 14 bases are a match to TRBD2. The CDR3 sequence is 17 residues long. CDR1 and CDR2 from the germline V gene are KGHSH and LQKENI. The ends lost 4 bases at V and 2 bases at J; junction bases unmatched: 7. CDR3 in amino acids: CASSQNRLAGGTYEQYF. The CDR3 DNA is TGTGCCAGCTCACAGAACAGACTAGCGGGAGGGACCTACGAGCAGTACTTC. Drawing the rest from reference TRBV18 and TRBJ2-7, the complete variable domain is NAGVMQNPRHLVRRRGQEARLRCSPMKGHSHVYWYRQLPEEGLKFMVYLQKENIIDESGMPKERFSAEFPKEGPSILRIQQVVRGDSAAYFCASSQNRLAGGTYEQYFGPGTRLTVT.

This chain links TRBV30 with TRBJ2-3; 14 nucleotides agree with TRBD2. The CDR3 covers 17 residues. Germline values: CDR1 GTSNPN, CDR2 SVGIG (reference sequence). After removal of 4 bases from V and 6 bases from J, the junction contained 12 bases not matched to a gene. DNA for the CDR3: TGTGCCTGGACTTCGGGGACTAGCGGGGGCTCATGGGATACGCAGTATTTT. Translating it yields CAWTSGTSGGSWDTQYF.